The 31 T cell receptor beta chains below all came from one sample that was sequenced in a study of blood T cell repertoires in COVID-19. Here immunoSEQ multiplex PCR was the method, and the copy in TCRdb shows in-frame clones only, minus some. This sample has 300,000 to 400,000 clones; approximately 87% occur once, and the top ten carry 7.8%. Sequenced: peripheral blood. These receptors came from a woman between 45 and 60 years old who had recovered from COVID-19.

The chain links TRBV20-1 to TRBJ1-1; D remains unclear. Trimming pared 3 bases from V and 3 bases from J, leaving 11 bases between. This CDR3 contains 13 residues. CDR1 and CDR2 from the germline V gene are DFQATT and SNEGSKA (reference sequence). The CDR3 bases are TGCAGTGCTAGTTCTCTCGGGGACACTGAAGCTTTCTTT. Amino acid sequence: CSASSLGDTEAFF.

A few counts support this clone. For the CDR3, the DNA is TGTGCCAGCAGTGAAGGGTCCGGGAATTATCGGCCCCAGCATTTT. Amino acids: CASSEGSGNYRPQHF. The chain combines TRBV6-1 with TRBJ1-5, with unresolved D. The V end lost 1 base, the J end lost 9 bases, and 16 bases lay between the germline ends. CDR3 length: 15 residues. Looked up from germline, CDR1 is MNHNS and CDR2 is SASEGT.

The rearrangement joins TRBV5-4 to TRBJ2-4, with a possible D match to TRBD2 (5 bases). V was trimmed by 0 bases and J by 8 bases, leaving 6 bases between them. The CDR3 has 12 amino acids. From germline, CDR1 is SGHNT and CDR2 YYREEE (reference sequence). The CDR3 reads CASSLDGDIQYF. The CDR3 DNA reads TGTGCCAGCAGCTTGGACGGGGACATTCAGTACTTC.

To note about this clone: In the same sample, other DNA sequences code for this CDR3. The chain joins TRBV7-2 to TRBJ2-1; TRBD2 aligns across 9 bases. V gave up 1 base and J gave up 4 bases; unmatched junction bases: 2. From germline, CDR1 is SGHTA and CDR2 FQGNSA. The CDR3 is 15 residues long. CDR3 sequence: CASSLGLAGYNEQFF. DNA for the CDR3: TGTGCCAGCAGCTTAGGGCTAGCGGGGTACAATGAGCAGTTCTTC.

This chain links TRBV28 with TRBJ1-2, with D hard to call. This CDR3 is built from 13 residues. Germline CDR1 is MDHEN and CDR2 is SYDVKM. V gave up 6 bases and J gave up 2 bases, with 10 bases separating them. The CDR3 DNA follows: TGTGCCAGCAGCCCACCCCTAAACTATGGCTACACCTTC. As protein: CASSPPLNYGYTF.

The rearrangement links TRBV7-2 to TRBJ1-3, with TRBD1 matching over 7 bases. Germline V gene sequence: CDR1 SGHTA, CDR2 FQGNSA. The CDR3 is 12 residues long. After removal of 5 bases from V and 8 bases from J, the junction contained 3 bases not matched to a gene. The CDR3 here is CASSLDRDTIYF. In nucleotides, the CDR3 is TGTGCCAGCAGCCTAGACAGGGACACCATATATTTT.

With regard to this clone: This specimen includes other DNA sequences encoding the same CDR3. This sequence joins TRBV10-3 and TRBJ1-1; weak D call: TRBD1 (6 bases). The CDR3 spans 13 residues. V lost 3 bases, J lost 1 base, and 6 bases lay in between. Looked up from germline, CDR1 is ENHRY and CDR2 is SYGVKD. The CDR3 here is CAISEGGNTEAFF. The CDR3 DNA reads TGTGCCATCAGTGAAGGGGGGAACACTGAAGCTTTCTTT.

The chain has TRBV3-1 (or the pseudogene TRBV3-2) and TRBJ2-7; 7 bases map to TRBD2. Per germline, CDR1 LGHDT and CDR2 YNNKEL (reference sequence). The CDR3 is made up of 15 amino acids. Unmatched junction bases numbered 3, after V lost 0 bases and J lost 1 base. CDR3 sequence: CASSQESGKSYEQYF. The CDR3, as DNA: TGTGCCAGCAGCCAAGAAAGCGGGAAATCCTACGAGCAGTACTTC.

This chain connects TRBV29-1 to TRBJ1-5, with D uncertain. Germline-derived CDR1 and CDR2 are SQVTM and ANQGSEA. The ends were cut back, 2 bases at V and 9 bases at J, with 20 bases in the middle. This CDR3 comprises 15 residues. The CDR3 bases are TGCAGCGTTGAACTTGCTACCGGTCCCGAGGGGCCCCAGCATTTT. This gives the protein CSVELATGPEGPQHF.

This clone has only a few counts. The V gene is TRBV19, the J gene TRBJ1-5; D is undetermined. CDR1 LNHDA and CDR2 SQIVND come from the germline V gene (reference sequence). V lost 1 base to trimming and J lost 5 bases, with 9 bases between them. The CDR3 covers 14 residues. DNA for the CDR3: TGTGCCAGTAGTATAGGACCGGGTGATCAGCCCCAGCATTTT. As protein: CASSIGPGDQPQHF.

J is TRBJ1-1 and V is TRBV28; D is perhaps TRBD1 (5 bases). Germline lookup yields CDR1 MDHEN and CDR2 SYDVKM. The CDR3 length is 15 residues. V gave up 6 bases and J gave up 6 bases, with 20 bases separating them. The CDR3 loop reads CASRPLLGGGAEAFF. CDR3 DNA sequence: TGTGCCAGCAGGCCACTTCTCGGGGGAGGCGCTGAAGCTTTCTTT.

The rearrangement links TRBV29-1 to TRBJ2-2, with a tentative D call TRBD1 (5 bases). Germline-derived CDR1 and CDR2 are SQVTM and ANQGSEA. This CDR3 contains 15 residues. V was trimmed by 0 bases and J by 8 bases, leaving 16 bases between them. The chain's CDR3 is CSVEDPRTNLGELFF. The DNA of the CDR3 is TGCAGCGTTGAAGATCCGAGGACAAACCTGGGGGAGCTGTTTTTT.

This clone was seen a single time. This chain uses TRBV5-4 with TRBJ2-5; the D gene is possibly TRBD1 (5 bases). The germline V gene has CDR1 SGHNT and CDR2 YYREEE (reference sequence). CDR3 size: 14 residues. The V end lost 0 bases, the J end lost 2 bases, and 8 bases lay between the germline ends. The CDR3 reads CASSLGQLQETQYF. The CDR3 bases are TGTGCCAGCAGCTTGGGACAGCTGCAAGAGACCCAGTACTTC.

This chain connects TRBV29-1 to TRBJ1-1; 8 bases map to TRBD1. V lost 6 bases, J lost 3 bases, and 9 bases stayed unmatched. CDR3 length: 14 amino acids. Germline CDR1 and CDR2: SQVTM and ANQGSEA. The CDR3 loop is CSVQLQGADTEAFF. The DNA of the CDR3 is TGCAGCGTGCAATTGCAGGGGGCAGACACTGAAGCTTTCTTT.

The chain employs TRBV19 and TRBJ1-2; D is undetermined. CDR3 length equals 14 residues. V lost 3 bases and J lost 4, with 12 bases in between. Germline-derived CDR1 and CDR2 are LNHDA and SQIVND (reference sequence). For the CDR3, the DNA is TGTGCCAGTAGTATTGGCGGGGTTGGCTATGGCTACACCTTC. The encoded protein is CASSIGGVGYGYTF. Full variable domain (missing parts from reference TRBV19 and TRBJ1-2): DGGITQSPKYLFRKEGQNVTLSCEQNLNHDAMYWYRQDPGQGLRLIYYSQIVNDFQKGDIAEGYSVSREKKESFPLTVTSAQKNPTAFYLCASSIGGVGYGYTFGSGTRLTVV.

This rearrangement joins TRBV19 to TRBJ1-2, with D maybe TRBD1 (5 bases). Per the germline V gene, CDR1 is LNHDA and CDR2 is SQIVND (reference sequence). The V end was cut by 6 bases, the J end by 4 bases, with 12 bases between. This CDR3 has 13 amino acids. The CDR3 here is CASRTVGAYGYTF. The CDR3 DNA reads as TGTGCCAGTAGGACAGTAGGCGCCTATGGCTACACCTTC.

The chain combines TRBV27 with TRBJ1-5; D call uncertain. This CDR3 is built from 15 residues. V lost 4 bases, J lost 2 bases, and 12 bases lay in between. Germline CDR1 and CDR2: MNHEY and SMNVEV (reference sequence). CDR3 protein: CASSSTGFGNQPQHF. CDR3 bases: TGTGCCAGCAGTTCAACGGGGTTTGGCAATCAGCCCCAGCATTTT.

The V gene is TRBV10-3, the J gene TRBJ1-1, with D unclear. The CDR3 has 13 residues. Trimming stripped 7 bases from V and 2 bases from J, with 11 bases between. Germline-derived CDR1 and CDR2 are ENHRY and SYGVKD. CDR3 sequence reads: CAIMGRPNTEAFF. DNA for the CDR3: TGTGCCATCATGGGGAGGCCAAACACTGAAGCTTTCTTT.

This sequence joins TRBV6-1 and TRBJ2-5, with D possibly being TRBD2 (5 bases). This CDR3 has 15 amino acids. The V end was cut by 3 bases, the J end by 2 bases, with 13 bases between. In germline, CDR1 is MNHNS, CDR2 SASEGT. This CDR3 reads CASSEHGLQQETQYF. DNA for the CDR3: TGTGCCAGCAGTGAGCACGGACTTCAGCAAGAGACCCAGTACTTC.

V and J are TRBV6-6 and TRBJ1-1; TRBD1 aligns across 10 bases. The length of the CDR3 is 13 residues. CDR1 is MNHNY, CDR2 SVGAGI, per germline (reference sequence). V was clipped by 6 bases and J by 8 bases; unmatched bases: 6. CDR3 region: CASSPGQGLEAFF. In DNA form, the CDR3 reads TGTGCCAGCAGCCCGGGACAGGGGTTGGAAGCTTTCTTT.

The V call is TRBV7-6, the J call TRBJ2-3; TRBD2 matches at 11 bases. CDR1 is SGHVS, CDR2 FNYEAQ, per germline. This CDR3 has 15 residues. V lost 0 bases, J lost 9 bases, and 5 bases stayed unmatched. DNA of the CDR3: TGTGCCAGCAGCTTAGCGCTAGCGGGAGGTCGGACGCAGTATTTT. Translated: CASSLALAGGRTQYF.

V and J are TRBV24-1 and TRBJ2-1, with a tentative D call TRBD1 (5 bases). The CDR3 contains 12 residues. Germline CDR1 reads KGHDR; CDR2 reads SFDVKD. The V end was cut by 5 bases, the J end by 6 bases, with 7 bases between. The CDR3 nucleotides read TGTGCCACCAGTGGAGACAGCAATGAGCAGTTCTTC. Translation gives CATSGDSNEQFF.

This clone has a single count. This rearrangement joins TRBV2 to TRBJ2-3; the match to TRBD2 covers 7 bases. The germline V gene encodes CDR1 SNHLY and CDR2 FYNNEI. The CDR3 runs 14 residues. The junction had 5 bases not matched to a gene; V was cut back by 8 bases and J by 0 bases. Here the CDR3 reads CASRLAASTDTQYF. Here the CDR3 DNA reads TGTGCCAGCCGGCTAGCGGCTAGCACAGATACGCAGTATTTT.

The chain uses TRBV7-9 and TRBJ1-4; the D is unclear. The germline V gene has CDR1 SEHNR and CDR2 FQNEAQ (reference sequence). There are 17 residues in the CDR3. V was pared by 2 bases and J by 5 bases, with 18 bases between. The CDR3 DNA reads TGTGCCAGCAGCTTATCCTTATCACAGACCTTAAATGAAAAACTGTTTTTT. Translated: CASSLSLSQTLNEKLFF. Supplemented by reference TRBV7-9 and TRBJ1-4, the full variable domain reads DTGVSQNPRHKITKRGQNVTFRCDPISEHNRLYWYRQTLGQGPEFLTYFQNEAQLEKSRLLSDRFSAERPKGSFSTLEIQRTEQGDSAMYLCASSLSLSQTLNEKLFFGSGTQLSVL.

The CDR3 DNA reads TGTGCCTGGAGTAGCACGGGGTCCCAGCATTTT. Protein sequence: CAWSSTGSQHF. V is TRBV30 and J is TRBJ1-5, with D uncertain. The CDR3 extends over 11 amino acids. CDR1 and CDR2 from the germline V gene are GTSNPN and SVGIG (reference sequence). Trimming shortened V by 2 bases and J by 11 bases, and 10 bases separated the two germline ends. Based on the CDR3 plus reference TRBV30 and TRBJ1-5, the full variable domain is SQTIHQWPATLVQPVGSPLSLECTVEGTSNPNLYWYRQAAGRGLQLLFYSVGIGQISSEVPQNLSASRPQDRQFILSSKKLLLSDSGFYLCAWSSTGSQHFGDGTRLSIL.

The chain joins TRBV3-1 (or the pseudogene TRBV3-2) to TRBJ1-3; D gene uncertain. The germline V gene encodes CDR1 LGHDT and CDR2 YNNKEL (reference sequence). The V end was cut by 4 bases, the J end by 8 bases, with 9 bases between. The CDR3 is 12 residues long. As DNA, the CDR3 is TGTGCCAGCAGCCTAGCCTGGGACACCATATATTTT. Amino acids: CASSLAWDTIYF.

The chain joins TRBV10-3 to TRBJ2-5, with D unclear. The V and J ends lost 0 bases and 6 bases respectively, with 14 bases between them. CDR3 length: 15 amino acids. The germline V gene has CDR1 ENHRY and CDR2 SYGVKD. The CDR3 loop reads CAISESFPRVKTQYF. The CDR3 DNA is TGTGCCATCAGTGAGTCGTTTCCCCGGGTTAAGACCCAGTACTTC.

The chain joins TRBV19 to TRBJ2-7, with 9 nucleotides matching TRBD1. The trim removed 3 bases at V and 7 bases at J, leaving 13 bases unmatched. Germline V gene lookup returns CDR1 LNHDA and CDR2 SQIVND (reference sequence). The CDR3 is 16 amino acids. The chain's CDR3 is CASSMTMTGGREEQYF. CDR3 nucleotide sequence: TGTGCCAGTAGTATGACCATGACAGGGGGTAGGGAAGAGCAGTACTTC.

The rearrangement links TRBV6-5 to TRBJ2-1, with TRBD2 identical over 10 bases. The CDR3 is 15 residues long. CDR1 is MNHEY, CDR2 SVGAGI, per germline. J was trimmed by 5 bases and V by 5 bases; bases with no gene match: 6. CDR3 protein: CASSPRTSGNNEQFF. Written as DNA, the CDR3 is TGTGCCAGCAGTCCCAGGACTAGCGGTAACAATGAGCAGTTCTTC.

The chain is built from TRBV9 and TRBJ2-3, with D perhaps matching TRBD2 (6 bases). From germline, CDR1 is SGDLS and CDR2 YYNGEE. V lost 3 bases and J 6 bases, leaving 20 bases between the germline ends. The CDR3 is 16 residues long. CDR3 region: CASSDATRFSIDTQYF. CDR3 sequence (DNA): TGTGCCAGCAGCGACGCGACTAGATTCAGTATCGATACGCAGTATTTT.

The rearrangement links TRBV6-5 to TRBJ1-1; possibly TRBD1 for D (6 bases). Germline V gene sequence: CDR1 MNHEY, CDR2 SVGAGI. Trimming stripped 0 bases from V and 9 bases from J, with 8 bases between. This CDR3 has 12 residues. In nucleotides, the CDR3 is TGTGCCAGCAGTTACTCGGGGGACAAAGCTTTCTTT. Its translation is CASSYSGDKAFF.